This passage covers 25 T cell receptor beta chains from one sample sequenced in a study of graft-versus-host responses after intestinal transplantation. Antigen specificity for these receptors is unknown. Using immunoSEQ multiplex PCR, the repertoire was profiled, and TCRdb retains in-frame clones only, with some absent. The sample holds tens of thousands of clones, approximately 89% seen once. The sample consisted of unstimulated CD4+ T cells sorted from spleen or lymph node cells, taken before transplant. These receptors all come from a human donor who was the organ donor for an intestinal transplant.

The V gene is TRBV6-5, the J gene TRBJ1-5; TRBD1 aligns across 7 bases. The CDR3 consists of 13 residues. Germline V lookup: CDR1 MNHEY, CDR2 SVGAGI. V gave up 5 bases and J gave up 6 bases; unmatched junction bases: 4. Here the CDR3 reads CASSDRVGQPQHF. The CDR3 bases are TGTGCCAGCAGTGACAGGGTTGGTCAGCCCCAGCATTTT.

The chain has TRBV7-2 and TRBJ1-1; D remains ambiguous. V was cut by 0 bases and J by 6 bases, with 11 bases left in between. The CDR3 contains 14 residues. Germline lookup yields CDR1 SGHTA and CDR2 FQGNSA. The CDR3, as DNA: TGTGCCAGCAGCTTAGCTCGACCGGCGGCTGAAGCTTTCTTT. This codes for CASSLARPAAEAFF.

The genes are TRBV5-4 and TRBJ1-1; 8 positions agree with TRBD1. With V trimmed by 4 bases and J by 3 bases, 2 bases remained unmatched. Germline CDR1 reads SGHNT; CDR2 reads YYREEE (reference sequence). The CDR3 extends over 13 amino acids. In DNA, the CDR3 is TGTGCCAGCAGCCGGGACAGGCACACTGAAGCTTTCTTT. Translating it yields CASSRDRHTEAFF.

This sequence joins TRBV10-3 and TRBJ2-7; a weak D match, TRBD2 (5 bases). Germline CDR1 is ENHRY and CDR2 is SYGVKD. Trimming pared 0 bases from V and 4 bases from J, leaving 7 bases between. The CDR3 covers 13 residues. CDR3 residues: CAISESPGYEQYF. The DNA for the CDR3 is TGTGCCATCAGTGAGTCACCGGGGTACGAGCAGTACTTC.

In DNA, the CDR3 is TGTGCCAGCAGCTTCGGGTCCATGGGGGAGGATGGCTACACCTTC. Its translation: CASSFGSMGEDGYTF. V usage is TRBV7-9 and J usage is TRBJ1-2; D possibly corresponds to TRBD1 (5 bases). Between the trimmed V and J ends, which lost 3 bases and 6 bases, there was a span of 17 bases. The CDR3 is 15 residues long. Germline V gives CDR1 SEHNR, CDR2 FQNEAQ (reference sequence).

The chain couples TRBV29-1 to TRBJ2-4; weak D call: TRBD2 (5 bases). CDR3 length equals 15 residues. The germline CDR1 and CDR2 sequences are SQVTM and ANQGSEA. The ends were cut back, 5 bases at V and 0 bases at J, with 14 bases in the middle. This CDR3 reads CSVRVGVLAKNIQYF. DNA of the CDR3: TGCAGCGTTAGGGTCGGGGTGCTAGCCAAAAACATTCAGTACTTC.

J is TRBJ2-3 and V is TRBV5-1; the match to TRBD2 covers 8 bases. V was pared by 5 bases and J by 4 bases, with 12 bases of the junction left unmatched. The germline V gene has CDR1 SGHRS and CDR2 YFSETQ. This CDR3 has 16 residues. CDR3 sequence: CASSKVVAGSSDTQYF. Here the CDR3 DNA reads TGCGCCAGCAGTAAAGTGGTAGCGGGATCCTCAGATACGCAGTATTTT.

The CDR3 region has the DNA TGTGCCAGCAGCAAAGGGGTTCGCCTCGGGGAGACGGAGCAGTACTTC. As protein: CASSKGVRLGETEQYF. This chain links TRBV21-1 with TRBJ2-7; TRBD2 is taken as the D call from the table, unchecked against the DNA. TRBV21-1 is a pseudogene locus. This CDR3 region has 16 residues.

The chain is built from TRBV5-1 and TRBJ1-1, with D unclear. Trimming pared 1 base from V and 0 bases from J, leaving 7 bases between. Per germline, CDR1 SGHRS and CDR2 YFSETQ. This CDR3 comprises 14 residues. The CDR3 DNA is TGCGCCAGCAGCTTGACAGTTCTGAACACTGAAGCTTTCTTT. Amino acids: CASSLTVLNTEAFF.

The chain uses TRBV7-8 and TRBJ2-3; 12 bases fit TRBD2. The CDR3 is made up of 18 amino acids. Germline CDR1 is SGHVS and CDR2 is FQNEAQ. With V trimmed by 2 bases and J by 1 base, 7 bases remained unmatched. The CDR3 sequence: CASSLPRRLAGGTDTQYF. The CDR3 DNA follows: TGTGCCAGCAGCTTACCACGCAGACTAGCGGGGGGCACAGATACGCAGTATTTT.

The chain employs TRBV5-1 and TRBJ2-5, with D unclear. The V gene lost 4 bases and the J gene lost 0 bases, with 10 bases spanning the gap. In germline, CDR1 is SGHRS, CDR2 YFSETQ. The CDR3 has 14 amino acids. The CDR3 DNA reads TGCGCCAGCAGCCCCCCAGTCCACCAAGAGACCCAGTACTTC. This codes for CASSPPVHQETQYF.

The chain employs TRBV5-4 and TRBJ2-7, with 7 bases lining up with TRBD1. The CDR3 loop spans 13 amino acids. Unmatched junction bases numbered 4, after V lost 4 bases and J lost 3 bases. From germline, CDR1 is SGHNT and CDR2 YYREEE (reference sequence). DNA for the CDR3: TGTGCCAGCAGCACGGGACAGAGCTACGAGCAGTACTTC. Its protein is CASSTGQSYEQYF.

CDR3 sequence (DNA): TGCGCCAGCAGCTTTGGCCGAGAGGGAGGTGGCTACACCTTC. This codes for CASSFGREGGGYTF. The chain combines TRBV5-1 with TRBJ1-2; D ambiguous. The CDR3 has 14 residues. The V and J ends lost 2 bases and 7 bases respectively, with 15 bases between them. Germline V gene lookup returns CDR1 SGHRS and CDR2 YFSETQ.

The J gene is TRBJ2-3, the V gene TRBV10-1; unclear D gene. In germline, CDR1 is WNHNN, CDR2 SYGVQD (reference sequence). Trimming cost V 7 bases and J 2 bases, with 10 bases left between them. The CDR3 is 13 residues long. CDR3 DNA: TGCGCCAGCACTATCTTATCCACAGATACGCAGTATTTT. It codes for CASTILSTDTQYF.

The rearrangement links TRBV28 to TRBJ2-2; 9 positions match TRBD2. The CDR3 is 16 residues long. V shed 5 bases and J 5 bases; nucleotides not matched to a gene: 9. The germline V gene encodes CDR1 MDHEN and CDR2 SYDVKM. The CDR3, as DNA: TGTGCCAGCAGTCTAATAGCGGGAGTTCGAACCGGGGAGCTGTTTTTT. Translating it yields CASSLIAGVRTGELFF.

The V call is TRBV5-1, the J call TRBJ1-1; 7 bases line up with TRBD1. CDR1 and CDR2 (germline): SGHRS, YFSETQ. The CDR3 has 16 residues. With V trimmed by 1 base and J by 4 bases, 10 bases remained unmatched. The CDR3 nucleotides are TGCGCCAGCAGCTTGCCGGAGACAGGGACTGTCACTGAAGCTTTCTTT. Protein: CASSLPETGTVTEAFF.

This clone appeared once. J is TRBJ1-2 and V is TRBV25-1, with 11 nucleotides matching TRBD1. The V gene end was trimmed by 5 bases and the J gene end by 6 bases; junction bases not matched to a gene: 11. CDR1 and CDR2 (germline): MGHDK, SYGVNS. This CDR3 is 16 amino acids long. For the CDR3, the DNA is TGTGCCAGCAGTACCTGGGACGGGACAGGGGGAAATGGCTACACCTTC. It is translated as CASSTWDGTGGNGYTF.

The count of this clone is one. V and J are TRBV10-1 and TRBJ1-5, with TRBD1 identical over 9 bases. Germline loops: CDR1 WNHNN, CDR2 SYGVQD (reference sequence). This CDR3 spans 16 amino acids. V was clipped by 4 bases and J by 4 bases; unmatched bases: 8. The CDR3 DNA reads as TGCGCCAGCAGTGGACAGGGGGATGAAGCAAATCAGCCCCAGCATTTT. It specifies CASSGQGDEANQPQHF.

This chain links TRBV7-3 with TRBJ1-1, with D possibly matching TRBD1 (5 bases). The germline CDR1 and CDR2 sequences are SGHTA and FQGTGA. V gave up 1 base and J gave up 3 bases, with 6 bases separating them. This CDR3 region has 13 residues. The CDR3 DNA reads TGTGCCAGCAGCTTAAGACAGTACACTGAAGCTTTCTTT. It is translated as CASSLRQYTEAFF.

This rearrangement joins TRBV10-1 to TRBJ2-5; 12 positions agree with TRBD2. The V segment lost 4 bases and the J segment 2 bases; nucleotides outside the gene matches: 5. The CDR3 is made up of 16 amino acids. Germline V CDR1 and CDR2: WNHNN, SYGVQD (reference sequence). CDR3 protein: CASSGDTSGGQETQYF. Here the CDR3 DNA reads TGCGCCAGCAGTGGAGACACTAGCGGGGGGCAAGAGACCCAGTACTTC.

V is TRBV19 and J is TRBJ2-2, with D possibly TRBD1 on 6 matching bases. Germline CDR1 reads LNHDA; CDR2 reads SQIVND (reference sequence). There are 11 residues in the CDR3. V gave up 11 bases and J gave up 7 bases, with 11 bases separating them. CDR3 sequence: CASQGRGELFF. The CDR3, as DNA: TGTGCCTCACAGGGTCGCGGGGAGCTGTTTTTT.

A note on this clone: At the DNA level, this CDR3 is encoded by other sequences in the same sample as well. This chain links TRBV27 with TRBJ2-3; 7 nucleotides line up with TRBD1. CDR1 is MNHEY and CDR2 is SMNVEV in the germline V gene (reference sequence). The CDR3 covers 20 residues. V lost 6 bases and J lost 0; bases outside the gene matches: 21. CDR3 sequence reads: CASSFWSHPRQGSSTDTQYF. The CDR3 region has the DNA TGTGCCAGCAGCTTTTGGTCACATCCTCGACAGGGTTCTAGCACAGATACGCAGTATTTT.

The chain carries TRBV5-1 and TRBJ1-1; the match to TRBD1 covers 8 bases. Germline loops: CDR1 SGHRS, CDR2 YFSETQ. The ends lost 3 bases at V and 4 bases at J; junction bases unmatched: 5. This CDR3 region has 14 residues. The CDR3 loop is CASSWTGPSTEAFF. CDR3 DNA: TGCGCCAGCAGCTGGACAGGGCCGAGCACTGAAGCTTTCTTT.

This clone came up once. J is TRBJ1-1 and V is TRBV6-5; 8 positions match TRBD1. J gave up 4 bases and V 2 bases, and 3 bases lay outside the gene matches. The CDR3 contains 14 residues. Germline values: CDR1 MNHEY, CDR2 SVGAGI. CDR3 loop: CASSYHTGGTEAFF. The CDR3 DNA follows: TGTGCCAGCAGTTACCACACAGGGGGCACTGAAGCTTTCTTT.

The chain links TRBV30 to TRBJ2-5; 10 bases fit TRBD2. V lost 2 bases to trimming and J lost 1 base; unmatched junction nucleotides: 4. Germline V CDR1 and CDR2: GTSNPN, SVGIG (reference sequence). The CDR3 runs 15 residues. The CDR3 region is CAWSTASGSQETQYF. CDR3 coding DNA: TGTGCCTGGAGTACGGCTAGCGGGAGCCAAGAGACCCAGTACTTC.